This T cell receptor beta chain is drawn from a study of beta chain features in type 1 diabetes. This clone has just a few counts. As yet, its antigen is unknown. The sample contains more than one DNA sequence encoding this CDR3. Reverse transcribing all isolated RNA meant expressed TCRB transcripts were sequenced. Method: immunoSEQ multiplex PCR; TCRdb's copy keeps in-frame clones and lacks some. Among a few hundred thousand clones, 16% were seen once, and the ten largest hold approximately 0.086%. Notes on the study in general: There was a moderate but significant shortening of TCRB CDR3s in all four CD4+ subsets of Type 1 diabetes patients.

This CDR3 has 11 amino acids. Germline CDR1 is SQVTM and CDR2 is ANQGSEA. V was clipped by 4 bases and J by 2 bases, with 3 bases between them. The sequence was collected from a man younger than 45 with type 1 diabetes. V usage is TRBV29-1 and J usage is TRBJ1-5; D remains unclear. Sequencing used naive CD4+ T cells from blood. CDR3 coding DNA: TGCAGCGTTGGGGGCAATCAGCCCCAGCATTTT. Its translation is CSVGGNQPQHF.